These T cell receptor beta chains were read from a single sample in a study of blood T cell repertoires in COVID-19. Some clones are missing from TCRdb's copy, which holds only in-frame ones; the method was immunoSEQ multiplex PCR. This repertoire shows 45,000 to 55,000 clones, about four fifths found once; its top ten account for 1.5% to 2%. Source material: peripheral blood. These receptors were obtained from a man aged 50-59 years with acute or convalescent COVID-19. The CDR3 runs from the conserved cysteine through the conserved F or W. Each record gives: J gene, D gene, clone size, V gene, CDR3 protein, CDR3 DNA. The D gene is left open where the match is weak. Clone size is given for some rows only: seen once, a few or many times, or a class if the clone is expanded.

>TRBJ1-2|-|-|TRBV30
CAWAGGRSGYTF
TGTGCCTGGGCGGGGGGCCGGAGCGGCTACACCTTC
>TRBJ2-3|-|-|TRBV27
CASSLSTSTTQYF
TGTGCCAGCAGTTTATCGACTAGTACGACGCAGTATTTT
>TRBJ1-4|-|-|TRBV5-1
CASSLAGSNEKLFF
TGCGCCAGCAGCTTGGCGGGTTCTAATGAAAAACTGTTTTTT
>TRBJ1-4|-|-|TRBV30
CAWSVSGDLGEKLFF
TGTGCCTGGAGTGTATCGGGGGATTTGGGCGAAAAACTGTTTTTT
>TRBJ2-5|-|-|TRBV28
CASSFGGQPYQETQYF
TGTGCCAGCAGTTTCGGCGGGCAGCCCTACCAAGAGACCCAGTACTTC
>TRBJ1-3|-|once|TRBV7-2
CASSPQGLLGNTIYF
TGTGCCAGCAGCCCCCAGGGATTGTTGGGAAACACCATATATTTT
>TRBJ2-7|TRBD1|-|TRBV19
CASSMNRGFNEQYF
TGTGCCAGTAGTATGAACAGGGGGTTCAACGAGCAGTACTTC
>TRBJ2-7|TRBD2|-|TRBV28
CASSLWTSGLYEQYF
TGTGCCAGCAGTTTATGGACTAGCGGACTCTACGAGCAGTACTTC
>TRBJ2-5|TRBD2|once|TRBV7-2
CASSLRREAGTQYF
TGTGCCAGCAGCTTAAGGCGGGAGGCGGGGACCCAGTACTTC
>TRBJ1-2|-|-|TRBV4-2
CATKPTENYGYTF
TGTGCCACCAAACCGACAGAAAACTATGGCTACACCTTC
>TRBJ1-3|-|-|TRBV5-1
CASSLTENSGNTIYF
TGCGCCAGCAGCTTGACAGAGAACTCTGGAAACACCATATATTTT
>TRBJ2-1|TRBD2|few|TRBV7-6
CASSFSGRAVDEQFF
TGTGCCAGCAGCTTTAGCGGGAGGGCGGTGGATGAGCAGTTCTTC
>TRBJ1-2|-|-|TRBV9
CASRDYTAGYTF
TGTGCCAGCCGGGACTATACTGCTGGCTACACCTTC
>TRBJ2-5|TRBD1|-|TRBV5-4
CASSLGTEETQYF
TGTGCCAGCAGCCTCGGGACAGAAGAGACCCAGTACTTC
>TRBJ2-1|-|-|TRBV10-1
CASNVGAGSNEQFF
TGCGCCAGCAATGTGGGCGCAGGTTCCAATGAGCAGTTCTTC
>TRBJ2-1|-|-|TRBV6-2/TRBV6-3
CASRPQGTEQFF
TGTGCCAGCAGACCTCAGGGAACTGAGCAGTTCTTC
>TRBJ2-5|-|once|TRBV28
CASSQARGGRAQYF
TGTGCCAGCAGTCAGGCCCGGGGTGGTAGGGCCCAGTACTTC
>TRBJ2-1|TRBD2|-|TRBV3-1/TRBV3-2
CASSLDLAGNNEQFF
TGTGCCAGCAGCCTCGACCTAGCGGGTAACAATGAGCAGTTCTTC
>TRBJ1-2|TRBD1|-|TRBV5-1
CASTLRSTGFGGYTF
TGCGCCAGCACCCTGCGCTCGACAGGGTTTGGTGGCTACACCTTC
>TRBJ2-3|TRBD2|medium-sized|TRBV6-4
CASSVAGEADTQYF
TGTGCCAGCAGCGTAGCGGGGGAGGCAGATACGCAGTATTTT
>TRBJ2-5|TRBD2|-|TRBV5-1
CASSLALAGGRETQYF
TGCGCCAGCAGCTTGGCTCTAGCGGGGGGGCGTGAGACCCAGTACTTC
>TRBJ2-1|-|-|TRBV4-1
CASSQASLSRAHGEQFF
TGCGCCAGCAGCCAAGCATCGCTGTCGAGGGCACACGGTGAGCAGTTCTTC
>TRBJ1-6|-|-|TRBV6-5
CASMFRGLESPLHF
TGTGCCAGCATGTTCCGGGGATTGGAGTCACCCCTCCACTTT
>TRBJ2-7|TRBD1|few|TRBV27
CASSLSGTGSYEQYF
TGTGCCAGCAGTTTATCCGGGACAGGGAGTTACGAGCAGTACTTC
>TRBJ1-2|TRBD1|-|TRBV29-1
CSATGGNYGYTF
TGCAGCGCAACAGGGGGTAACTATGGCTACACCTTC
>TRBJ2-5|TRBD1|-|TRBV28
CASKQGETQYF
TGTGCCAGCAAACAGGGGGAGACCCAGTACTTC
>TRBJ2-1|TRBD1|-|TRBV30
CAWSVQGSGQFF
TGTGCCTGGAGTGTACAGGGGAGTGGGCAGTTCTTC
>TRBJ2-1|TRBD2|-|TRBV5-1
CASSFGLAGYNEQFF
TGCGCCAGCAGCTTCGGACTAGCGGGTTACAATGAGCAGTTCTTC
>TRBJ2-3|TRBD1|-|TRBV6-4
CASSVRTGGADTQYF
TGTGCCAGCAGTGTAAGGACAGGGGGGGCAGATACGCAGTATTTT
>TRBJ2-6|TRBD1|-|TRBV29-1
CSVRTGVFSTGANVLTF
TGCAGCGTCAGGACAGGGGTTTTTAGCACTGGGGCCAACGTCCTGACTTTC
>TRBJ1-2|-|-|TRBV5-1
CASSLNSALSVGYTF
TGCGCCAGCAGCTTGAACTCGGCACTATCGGTTGGCTACACCTTC
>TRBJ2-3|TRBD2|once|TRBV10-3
CATISGGASTDTQYF
TGTGCCACTATTAGCGGGGGGGCTAGCACAGATACGCAGTATTTT
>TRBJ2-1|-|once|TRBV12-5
CASGLARNEQFF
TGTGCTAGTGGTTTGGCCCGCAATGAGCAGTTCTTC
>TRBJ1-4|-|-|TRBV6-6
CASRQTSGYPEKLFF
TGTGCCAGCAGGCAAACCTCAGGGTACCCTGAAAAACTGTTTTTT
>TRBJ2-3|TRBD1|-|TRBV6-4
CASSVRTGGVDTQYF
TGTGCCAGCAGTGTAAGGACAGGGGGAGTGGATACGCAGTATTTT
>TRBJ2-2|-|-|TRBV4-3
CASSQDRNTGELFF
TGCGCCAGCAGCCAAGACAGGAACACCGGGGAGCTGTTTTTT
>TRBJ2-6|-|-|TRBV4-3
CASSQDEGAGANVLTF
TGCGCCAGCAGCCAAGATGAGGGGGCTGGGGCCAACGTCCTGACTTTC
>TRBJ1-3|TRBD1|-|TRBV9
CASSVGTGGLALPSGNTIYF
TGTGCCAGCAGCGTCGGGACAGGGGGTCTAGCTTTGCCCTCTGGAAACACCATATATTTT
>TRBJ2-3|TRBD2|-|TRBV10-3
CAIGGGASGGRTDTQYF
TGTGCCATCGGGGGTGGGGCTAGCGGGGGCCGCACAGATACGCAGTATTTT
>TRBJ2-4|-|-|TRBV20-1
CSASLTRGAGTKNIQYF
TGCAGTGCTAGTCTAACCCGGGGGGCCGGTACCAAAAACATTCAGTACTTC
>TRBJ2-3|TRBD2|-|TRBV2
CAREMGGSGTDTQYF
TGTGCCAGAGAAATGGGGGGGTCAGGCACAGATACGCAGTATTTT
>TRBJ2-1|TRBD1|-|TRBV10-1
CASSEWGQEQFF
TGCGCCAGCAGTGAGTGGGGACAGGAGCAGTTCTTC
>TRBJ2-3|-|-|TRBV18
CASSRELTDTQYF
TGTGCCAGCTCCCGGGAACTCACAGATACGCAGTATTTT
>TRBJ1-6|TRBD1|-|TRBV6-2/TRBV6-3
CASSPFRTGRSYNSPLHF
TGTGCCAGCAGTCCCTTCCGGACAGGGAGGTCCTATAATTCACCCCTCCACTTT
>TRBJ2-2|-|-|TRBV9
CASSVAYQTGELFF
TGTGCCAGCAGCGTAGCTTACCAGACCGGGGAGCTGTTTTTT
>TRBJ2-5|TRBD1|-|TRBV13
CASSSRTGETQYF
TGTGCCAGCAGTTCTCGGACAGGGGAGACCCAGTACTTC
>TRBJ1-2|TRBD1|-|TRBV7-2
CASSFDRGLYGYTF
TGTGCCAGCAGCTTCGACAGGGGGCTCTATGGCTACACCTTC
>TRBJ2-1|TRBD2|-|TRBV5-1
CASSLFASGKLKQFF
TGCGCCAGCAGCTTGTTCGCTAGCGGGAAGTTAAAGCAGTTCTTC
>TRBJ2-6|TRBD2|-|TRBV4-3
CASSQESAPSGGANVLTF
TGCGCCAGCAGCCAAGAGTCGGCTCCTAGCGGTGGGGCCAACGTCCTGACTTTC
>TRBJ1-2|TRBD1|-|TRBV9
CASSPRQGYGGYTF
TGTGCCAGCAGCCCTAGACAGGGGTACGGTGGCTACACCTTC
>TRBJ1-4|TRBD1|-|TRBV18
CASSSHRGGDEKLFF
TGTGCCAGCTCAAGCCACAGGGGTGGAGATGAAAAACTGTTTTTT
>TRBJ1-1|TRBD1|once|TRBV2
CASNRQGVAEAFF
TGTGCCAGCAATCGACAGGGTGTTGCTGAAGCTTTCTTT
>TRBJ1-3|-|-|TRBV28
CATKNQQGYSGNTIYF
TGTGCCACCAAAAATCAACAGGGATACTCTGGAAACACCATATATTTT